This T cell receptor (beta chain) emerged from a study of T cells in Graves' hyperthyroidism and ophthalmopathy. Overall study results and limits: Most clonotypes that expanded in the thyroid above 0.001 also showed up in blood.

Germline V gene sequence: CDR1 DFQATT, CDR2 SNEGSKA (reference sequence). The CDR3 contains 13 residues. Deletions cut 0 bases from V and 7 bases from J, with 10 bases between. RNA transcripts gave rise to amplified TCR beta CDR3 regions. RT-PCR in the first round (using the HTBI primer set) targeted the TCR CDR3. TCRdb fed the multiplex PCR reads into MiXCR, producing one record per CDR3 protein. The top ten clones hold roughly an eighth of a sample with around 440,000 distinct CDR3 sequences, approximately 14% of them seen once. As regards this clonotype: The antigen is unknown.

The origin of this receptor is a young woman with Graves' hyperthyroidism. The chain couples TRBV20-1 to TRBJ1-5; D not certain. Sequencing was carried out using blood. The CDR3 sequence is CSAREAGSQPQHF. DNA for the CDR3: TGCAGTGCTAGAGAGGCGGGCTCGCAGCCCCAGCATTTT.